These T cell receptor beta chains were read from a single sample in a study of identical twins. From the 5' RACE reads, TCRdb called clonotypes with MiXCR, one entry per CDR3 protein. The sample has about 240,000 distinct CDR3 sequences, over 9.5% seen once. Input material: memory T cells sorted from blood. Every receptor here comes from a man aged 45-60 years in good health. The CDR3 runs from the conserved cysteine through the conserved F or W. The order of the fields is clone size, D gene, J gene, V gene, CDR3 DNA, CDR3 protein. D genes are given only for firm matches. Clone size appears in some rows only: once, few, many, or a class for an expanded clone.

many	-	TRBJ1-2	TRBV29-1	TGCAGCGTTGAGGGGGATCTCTATGGCTACACCTTC	CSVEGDLYGYTF
-	-	TRBJ1-4	TRBV20-1	TGCAGTGCTAGAGATGTCCAGGGTTGGGAAAAACTGTTTTTT	CSARDVQGWEKLFF
many	TRBD1	TRBJ2-7	TRBV11-2	TGTGCCAGCAGCTTCGGGACAGGGGGTTTCGAGCAGTACTTC	CASSFGTGGFEQYF
few	-	TRBJ2-5	TRBV27	TGTGCCAGCAGTCTCAGGGTTCTGGAGACCCAGTACTTC	CASSLRVLETQYF
few	-	TRBJ2-7	TRBV20-1	TGCAGTGCTAGAGATTGGTACTACGAGCAGTACTTC	CSARDWYYEQYF
many	-	TRBJ1-3	TRBV12-3/TRBV12-4	TGTGCCAGCAGTCCCTTCGTAAACACCATATATTTT	CASSPFVNTIYF
many	-	TRBJ2-1	TRBV7-2	TGTGCCAGCAGCTTATATCATGAGCAGTTCTTC	CASSLYHEQFF
many	-	TRBJ1-5	TRBV3-1	TGTGCCAGCAGCCAAGATCGTGGTAGCAATCAGCCCCAGCATTTT	CASSQDRGSNQPQHF
few	-	TRBJ1-2	TRBV3-1	TGTGCCAGCAGCCAAGGTACAGCCTATGGCTACACCTTC	CASSQGTAYGYTF
-	-	TRBJ2-3	TRBV28	TGTGCCAGCAGTCTGGCTTCTAGCGTTTCGAACACAGATACGCAGTATTTT	CASSLASSVSNTDTQYF
-	TRBD2	TRBJ2-3	TRBV11-2	TGTGCCAGCAGCTCAACTAGCGGGTACACAGATACGCAGTATTTT	CASSSTSGYTDTQYF
many	-	TRBJ2-1	TRBV4-2	TGTGCCAGCAGCCAAAGTCTCCTGAGCTCCTACAATGAGCAGTTCTTC	CASSQSLLSSYNEQFF
few	-	TRBJ1-1	TRBV29-1	TGCAGCGGAGGGACAACGAACACTGAAGCTTTCTTT	CSGGTTNTEAFF
many	-	TRBJ2-7	TRBV29-1	TGCAGCGTTGAGAGCGGCAGGTTCGAGCAGTACTTC	CSVESGRFEQYF
-	TRBD1	TRBJ1-5	TRBV20-1	TGCAGTGCCGTTGTACAGGGGGCCTTTCAGCCCCAGCATTTT	CSAVVQGAFQPQHF
many	TRBD1	TRBJ2-2	TRBV12-3/TRBV12-4	TGTGCCAGCAGTTTAGACAGGACAGGGATCACCGGGGAGCTGTTTTTT	CASSLDRTGITGELFF
many	TRBD1	TRBJ2-5	TRBV15	TGTGCCACCAGCAGAGGGACAGGAGGCCTACAAGAGACCCAGTACTTC	CATSRGTGGLQETQYF
few	TRBD1	TRBJ2-5	TRBV2	TGTGCCAGCCTCAGGACAGGGGTCCAAGAGACCCAGTACTTC	CASLRTGVQETQYF
-	-	TRBJ2-7	TRBV2	TGTGCCAGCAGCAACAGGGCGTACGAGCAGTACTTC	CASSNRAYEQYF
many	-	TRBJ2-1	TRBV4-3	TGCGCCAGCAGCCAAGACTACGGTCCCTACAATGAGCAGTTCTTC	CASSQDYGPYNEQFF
-	-	TRBJ1-6	TRBV20-1	TGCAGTGCCGTTAACTCCTATAATTCACCCCTCCACTTT	CSAVNSYNSPLHF
many	-	TRBJ2-7	TRBV5-5	TGTGCCAGCAGCTTGGAGGGAAGGAGCTCCTACGAGCAGTACTTC	CASSLEGRSSYEQYF
-	-	TRBJ2-2	TRBV20-1	TGCAGTGCTTCAGATATTTTGAACACCGGGGAGCTGTTTTTT	CSASDILNTGELFF
few	TRBD1	TRBJ1-5	TRBV20-1	TGCAGTGCGACCGGGACAGGGGATCAGCCCCAGCATTTT	CSATGTGDQPQHF
few	-	TRBJ1-1	TRBV11-3	TGTGCCAGCAGCTTAGGGGCTGGACGAACCACTGAAGCTTTCTTT	CASSLGAGRTTEAFF
many	TRBD2	TRBJ2-5	TRBV7-8	TGTGCCAGCAGCTCAAACCCCGGACTAGCGGGACTAGAGACCCAGTACTTC	CASSSNPGLAGLETQYF
many	TRBD1	TRBJ2-5	TRBV15	TGTGCCACCAGCAGGAGGGACAGGGGAAAAGAGACCCAGTACTTC	CATSRRDRGKETQYF
few	TRBD1	TRBJ2-7	TRBV27	TGTGCCAGCAGTCTTAGGACAGGAGCCTACGAGCAGTACTTC	CASSLRTGAYEQYF
-	-	TRBJ2-1	TRBV5-1	TGCGCCAGCAGCTTGGAGGCTAGCTTAAGCTCCTACAATGAGCAGTTCTTC	CASSLEASLSSYNEQFF
many	-	TRBJ1-5	TRBV9	TGTGCCAGCAGCCCGGGTAACAGCAATCAGCCCCAGCATTTT	CASSPGNSNQPQHF
many	-	TRBJ2-7	TRBV14	TGTGCCAGCAGCCAAACGGTTGGGCCTCTCTCCTACGAGCAGTACTTC	CASSQTVGPLSYEQYF
-	-	TRBJ1-4	TRBV11-2	TGTGCCAGCAGCTTAGCTCAGGGCGACGGTGAAAAACTGTTTTTT	CASSLAQGDGEKLFF
many	-	TRBJ1-2	TRBV29-1	TGCAGCGTTGAACGGGGCCATAACTATGGCTACACCTTC	CSVERGHNYGYTF
few	TRBD2	TRBJ2-1	TRBV12-3/TRBV12-4	TGTGCCAGCAGCAAAAATGGACTAGCGGGAGCTAATGGGGATGAGCAGTTCTTC	CASSKNGLAGANGDEQFF